Listed here is a single T cell receptor (beta chain). There are 15 residues in the CDR3. Per germline, CDR1 DFQATT and CDR2 SNEGSKA (reference sequence). J lost 2 bases, V lost 1 base, and 7 bases had no gene match. This specimen belongs to a study of T-cell reconstitution after alpha-beta-depleted transplantation in children. Unique molecular identifiers were incorporated into the prepared TCRbeta library. MiXCR, applied by TCRdb to the PCR reads, yields one record per CDR3 protein. In the table there are 600,000 to 700,000 distinct CDR3 sequences, roughly 17% of which are singletons. The material sequenced was PBMCs from the stem cell graft donor, taken from the stem cell graft. This rearrangement joins TRBV20-1 to TRBJ2-7, with TRBD2 matching 8 bases. This sequence originates from a human donor who donated a stem cell graft to a child with acute myeloid leukemia. The CDR3 DNA is TGCAGTGCTAGAGTTCGATCCGGGGGGGCCTACGAGCAGTACTTC. Encoded protein: CSARVRSGGAYEQYF.